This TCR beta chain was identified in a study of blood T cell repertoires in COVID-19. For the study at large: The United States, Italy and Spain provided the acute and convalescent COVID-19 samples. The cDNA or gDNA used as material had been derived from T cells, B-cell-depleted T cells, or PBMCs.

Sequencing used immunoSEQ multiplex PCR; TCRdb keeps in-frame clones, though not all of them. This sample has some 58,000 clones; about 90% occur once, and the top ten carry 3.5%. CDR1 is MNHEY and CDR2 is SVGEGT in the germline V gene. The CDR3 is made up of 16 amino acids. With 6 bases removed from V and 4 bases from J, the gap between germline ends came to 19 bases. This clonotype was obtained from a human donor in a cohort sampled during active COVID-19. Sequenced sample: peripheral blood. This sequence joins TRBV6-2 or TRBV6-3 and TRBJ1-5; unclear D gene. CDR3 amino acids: CASSPPLTLRNQPQHF. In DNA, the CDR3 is TGTGCCAGCAGCCCTCCCCTAACGTTACGAAATCAGCCCCAGCATTTT.